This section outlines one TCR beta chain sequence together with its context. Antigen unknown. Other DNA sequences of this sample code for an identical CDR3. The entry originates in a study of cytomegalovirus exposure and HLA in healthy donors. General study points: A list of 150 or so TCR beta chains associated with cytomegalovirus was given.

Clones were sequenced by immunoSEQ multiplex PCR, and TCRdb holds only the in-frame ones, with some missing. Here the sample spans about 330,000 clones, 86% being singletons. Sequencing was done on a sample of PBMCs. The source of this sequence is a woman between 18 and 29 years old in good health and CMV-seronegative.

In DNA, the CDR3 is TGTGCCAGCAGCGTAGGCGGACAGGGGGCCTACGAGCAGTACTTC. Protein product: CASSVGGQGAYEQYF. The chain links TRBV9 to TRBJ2-7, with 10 nucleotides matching TRBD1. V lost 0 bases, J lost 2 bases, and 2 bases stayed unmatched. Per the germline V gene, CDR1 is SGDLS and CDR2 is YYNGEE. This CDR3 has 15 amino acids.